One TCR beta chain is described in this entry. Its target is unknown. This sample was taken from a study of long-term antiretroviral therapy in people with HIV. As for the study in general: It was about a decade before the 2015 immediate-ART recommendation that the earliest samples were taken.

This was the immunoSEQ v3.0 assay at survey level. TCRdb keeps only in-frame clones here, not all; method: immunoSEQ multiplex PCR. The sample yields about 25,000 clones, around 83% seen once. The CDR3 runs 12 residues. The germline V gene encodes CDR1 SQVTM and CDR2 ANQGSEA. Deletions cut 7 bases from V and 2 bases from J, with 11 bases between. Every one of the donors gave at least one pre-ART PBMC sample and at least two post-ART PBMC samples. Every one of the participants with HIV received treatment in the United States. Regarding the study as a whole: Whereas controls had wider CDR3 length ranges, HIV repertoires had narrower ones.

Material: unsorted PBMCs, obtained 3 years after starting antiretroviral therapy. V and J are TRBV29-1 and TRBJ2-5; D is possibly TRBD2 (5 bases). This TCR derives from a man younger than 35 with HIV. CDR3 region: CSARTGQETQYF. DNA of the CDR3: TGCAGCGCTAGGACTGGACAAGAGACCCAGTACTTC.